The 24 T cell receptor beta chains below all came from one sample that was sequenced in a study of cytomegalovirus exposure and HLA in healthy donors. A multiplex PCR was run with 60 Vbeta primers and 13 Jbeta primers. TCRdb's copy holds only in-frame clones and misses some; the assay was immunoSEQ multiplex PCR. Of about 150,000 clones in the sample, under 85% were seen once. Sequenced: PBMCs. Receptors originate from a man in his late teens or twenties in good health and CMV-seronegative.

The V gene is TRBV7-6, the J gene TRBJ2-5, with D maybe TRBD2 (6 bases). CDR1 is SGHVS, CDR2 FNYEAQ, per germline. Deletions cut 5 bases from V and 2 bases from J, with 15 bases between. This CDR3 has 15 amino acids. This chain's CDR3 is CASSRVAGPQETQYF. CDR3 bases: TGTGCCAGCAGCCGCGTGGCGGGGCCTCAAGAGACCCAGTACTTC.

V usage is TRBV4-1 and J usage is TRBJ2-6; TRBD2 is a possible D gene (5 bases). The V gene lost 4 bases and the J gene lost 0 bases, with 10 bases spanning the gap. From germline, CDR1 is MGHRA and CDR2 YSYEKL. This CDR3 spans 16 amino acids. CDR3 bases: TGCGCCAGCAGCCGTTGGGAGTCCTCTGGGGCCAACGTCCTGACTTTC. Protein: CASSRWESSGANVLTF.

V and J are TRBV4-2 and TRBJ2-6; D gene uncertain. Trimming removed 0 bases at V and 4 bases at J, with 10 bases between. Per germline, CDR1 LGHNA and CDR2 YNFKEQ. CDR3 size: 16 residues. The CDR3 here is CASSQDQRPGANVLTF. The CDR3 DNA is TGTGCCAGCAGCCAAGATCAGAGGCCCGGGGCCAACGTCCTGACTTTC.

J is TRBJ2-3 and V is TRBV29-1, with 7 bases that match TRBD1. The CDR3 is 14 residues long. The germline CDR1 and CDR2 sequences are SQVTM and ANQGSEA. V lost 6 bases to trimming and J lost 6 bases; unmatched junction nucleotides: 12. The chain's CDR3 is CSVDGRGTADTQYF. Written as DNA, the CDR3 is TGCAGCGTCGACGGAAGGGGGACAGCGGATACGCAGTATTTT.

The chain combines TRBV4-1 with TRBJ2-1, with D unclear. This CDR3 spans 14 amino acids. From germline, CDR1 is MGHRA and CDR2 YSYEKL. Trimming took 4 bases from V and 0 from J, leaving 7 bases between them. CDR3 in DNA: TGCGCCAGCAGCCCGATCAGCTCCTACAATGAGCAGTTCTTC. Translating gives CASSPISSYNEQFF.

This clone was recorded a few times. The chain combines TRBV5-4 with TRBJ2-3; tentatively, D is TRBD1 (6 bases). V was clipped by 2 bases and J by 2 bases, with 9 bases between them. In germline, CDR1 is SGHNT, CDR2 YYREEE (reference sequence). CDR3 length equals 14 residues. CDR3 sequence: CASSFWTATDTQYF. The CDR3 region has the DNA TGTGCCAGCAGCTTCTGGACAGCCACAGATACGCAGTATTTT.

A single count supports this clone. The chain carries TRBV4-2 and TRBJ2-1, with 9 bases aligning to TRBD1. Germline CDR1 is LGHNA and CDR2 is YNFKEQ. Trimming took 3 bases from V and 5 from J; bases not matched to a gene: 8. This CDR3 contains 16 residues. The CDR3 spells CASSHGDRERDNEQFF. The DNA of the CDR3 is TGTGCCAGCAGCCATGGGGACAGGGAGAGGGACAATGAGCAGTTCTTC.

This clone has just a few counts. The rearrangement uses TRBV7-3 and TRBJ2-3, with D perhaps matching TRBD2 (6 bases). Trimming shortened V by 3 bases and J by 2 bases, and 9 bases separated the two germline ends. Germline CDR1 and CDR2: SGHTA and FQGTGA. This CDR3 has 14 amino acids. CDR3 nucleotides: TGTGCCAGCAGCTTGGGGGGTCTCACAGATACGCAGTATTTT. Its protein product is CASSLGGLTDTQYF.

The J gene is TRBJ1-1, the V gene TRBV7-6; perhaps TRBD1 as D (5 bases). The CDR3 extends over 16 amino acids. From germline, CDR1 is SGHVS and CDR2 FNYEAQ. Trimming removed 4 bases at V and 0 bases at J, with 15 bases between. The CDR3 DNA reads TGTGCCAGCAGCTCACCCGCATGGGGCATGAACACTGAAGCTTTCTTT. Translation: CASSSPAWGMNTEAFF. Looking up the rest from reference TRBV7-6 and TRBJ1-1 gives the full variable domain: GAGVSQSPRYKVTKRGQDVALRCDPISGHVSLYWYRQALGQGPEFLTYFNYEAQQDKSGLPNDRFSAERPEGSISTLTIQRTEQRDSAMYRCASSSPAWGMNTEAFFGQGTRLTVV.

This clone was counted a single time. The chain employs TRBV28 and TRBJ1-5, with TRBD1 matching over 12 bases. CDR1 is MDHEN and CDR2 is SYDVKM in the germline V gene. The V gene end was trimmed by 7 bases and the J gene end by 0 bases; junction bases not matched to a gene: 10. CDR3 size: 18 residues. DNA of the CDR3: TGTGCCAGCATCACTTTTGGGACAGGGGGCGGTAGCAATCAGCCCCAGCATTTT. Protein sequence: CASITFGTGGGSNQPQHF.

The genes are TRBV2 and TRBJ1-4; D is ambiguous. Germline V gene sequence: CDR1 SNHLY, CDR2 FYNNEI. The CDR3 is 18 amino acids. Trimming took 5 bases from V and 2 from J, leaving 21 bases between them. The CDR3 loop reads CASSPVHAYPGTNEKLFF. CDR3 nucleotides: TGTGCCAGCAGTCCAGTACATGCTTACCCCGGGACTAATGAAAAACTGTTTTTT.

The chain uses TRBV6-6 and TRBJ2-6; D remains ambiguous. The CDR3 consists of 14 residues. Germline V gives CDR1 MNHNY, CDR2 SVGAGI (reference sequence). The V and J ends lost 0 bases and 9 bases respectively, with 9 bases between them. The CDR3 spells CASSYSLSGNVLTF. The CDR3, as DNA: TGTGCCAGCAGTTACTCCCTTTCCGGCAACGTCCTGACTTTC.

The rearrangement uses TRBV6-5 and TRBJ1-5; 7 nucleotides match TRBD1. This CDR3 has 14 amino acids. Trimming at V came to 6 bases and at J to 6 bases, leaving 8 bases not matched to a gene. The germline CDR1 and CDR2 sequences are MNHEY and SVGAGI. The CDR3 bases are TGTGCCAGCAGCCTCAGACAGGGACCTCAGCCCCAGCATTTT. It specifies CASSLRQGPQPQHF.

The chain links TRBV7-6 to TRBJ1-1; D perhaps matches TRBD1 (5 bases). V gave up 5 bases and J gave up 0 bases, with 13 bases separating them. Germline V lookup: CDR1 SGHVS, CDR2 FNYEAQ. This CDR3 is 15 amino acids long. Here the CDR3 reads CASSSAGHVNTEAFF. For the CDR3, the DNA is TGTGCCAGCAGCAGCGCAGGGCATGTGAACACTGAAGCTTTCTTT.

This clone was detected a few times. The rearrangement joins TRBV5-1 to TRBJ2-7; possibly TRBD1 for D (6 bases). This CDR3 has 15 residues. The germline gives CDR1 SGHRS, CDR2 YFSETQ. V dropped 4 bases and J dropped 6 bases, with 20 bases sitting between them. CDR3 bases: TGCGCCAGCAGCCCAGGACAGCCCATAGTACGCGAGCAGTACTTC. Translated: CASSPGQPIVREQYF.

V is TRBV7-2 and J is TRBJ2-3; perhaps TRBD1 as D (6 bases). CDR1 SGHTA and CDR2 FQGNSA come from the germline V gene. The CDR3 is made up of 14 amino acids. Trimming removed 5 bases at V and 4 bases at J, with 13 bases between. CDR3 loop: CASSAQGSADTQYF. In nucleotides, the CDR3 is TGTGCCAGCAGCGCACAGGGCAGCGCAGATACGCAGTATTTT.

This chain connects TRBV29-1 to TRBJ2-2; D might be TRBD2 (6 bases). The CDR3 is 15 amino acids. Trimming took off 7 bases at V and 7 bases at J, with 22 bases between the two ends. Per germline, CDR1 SQVTM and CDR2 ANQGSEA. CDR3 sequence: CSAGGAPNLGGELFF. The DNA for the CDR3 is TGCAGCGCCGGAGGGGCACCAAATCTTGGCGGGGAGCTGTTTTTT.

This chain uses TRBV28 with TRBJ1-2, with 8 bases fitting TRBD1. V was pared by 11 bases and J by 1 base, with 3 bases of the junction left unmatched. The CDR3 runs 12 residues. CDR1 is MDHEN, CDR2 SYDVKM, per germline. The CDR3 DNA follows: TGTGCCGTCGGACAGGGTAACTATGGCTACACCTTC. Its translation is CAVGQGNYGYTF.

This sequence joins TRBV11-2 and TRBJ2-7; TRBD1 matches 11 bases. J gave up 4 bases and V 2 bases, and 4 bases lay outside the gene matches. The CDR3 loop spans 15 amino acids. CDR1 and CDR2 (germline): SGHAT, FQNNGV. The CDR3 loop is CASSLIGTGGYEQYF. The DNA for the CDR3 is TGTGCCAGCAGCTTAATCGGGACAGGGGGGTACGAGCAGTACTTC.

The rearrangement joins TRBV19 to TRBJ1-1; D might be TRBD1 (5 bases). Per germline, CDR1 LNHDA and CDR2 SQIVND (reference sequence). With 7 bases removed from V and 0 bases from J, the gap between germline ends came to 12 bases. CDR3 length: 14 amino acids. CDR3: CASTLTAMNTEAFF. The CDR3 DNA reads TGTGCCAGTACCCTGACAGCAATGAACACTGAAGCTTTCTTT.

This rearrangement joins TRBV7-9 to TRBJ1-6; 7 positions agree with TRBD1. Germline CDR1 reads SEHNR; CDR2 reads FQNEAQ (reference sequence). Trimming took 5 bases from V and 10 from J; bases not matched to a gene: 8. The CDR3 contains 14 residues. This CDR3 is CASSPDRVGSPLHF. The DNA for the CDR3 is TGTGCCAGCAGCCCCGACAGGGTGGGCTCACCCCTCCACTTT.

The V call is TRBV6-1, the J call TRBJ1-2, with D unclear. V lost 2 bases and J lost 6, with 22 bases in between. CDR3 length: 17 amino acids. Germline V lookup: CDR1 MNHNS, CDR2 SASEGT. The CDR3 loop is CASSEPLTLRGDHGYTF. The CDR3 bases are TGTGCCAGCAGTGAACCCTTGACTCTTCGGGGAGATCATGGCTACACCTTC.

The J gene is TRBJ2-5, the V gene TRBV29-1, with D unresolved. The last part of the DNA fits TRBJ2-7 better; the J call may be wrong. This CDR3 is built from 14 residues. Germline V gene data show CDR1 as SQVTM and CDR2 as ANQGSEA. The DNA for the CDR3 is TGCAGCGTTGAAGATTCCGGGTTCGTCCACGAGCAGTACTTC. This encodes CSVEDSGFVHEQYF.

The chain employs TRBV4-1 and TRBJ2-7; 8 nucleotides align to TRBD1. This CDR3 is built from 14 residues. The germline CDR1 and CDR2 sequences are MGHRA and YSYEKL. V trimming: 1 base; J trimming: 4 bases; junction bases outside the gene matches: 3. The CDR3 DNA reads TGCGCCAGCAGCCAAGGACAGGGGTCTTACGAGCAGTACTTC. The encoded protein is CASSQGQGSYEQYF.